These 22 T cell receptor beta chains came from one sample sequenced in a study of blood T cells in healthy people across ages. Alongside a J-beta primer mix, a sample-barcoded 5' primer served in a second PCR lasting about 7 to 11 cycles. TCRdb used MiXCR to reprocess the 5' RACE reads, holding one entry per CDR3 protein. The repertoire has approximately 830,000 distinct CDR3 sequences, around 68% of them found once; the top ten carry roughly 25%. Sample: blood. The source of these receptors is a man aged 25-45 years in good health.

The chain joins TRBV27 to TRBJ2-7; D uncertain. CDR3 size: 15 residues. Trimming took off 5 bases at V and 4 bases at J, with 18 bases between the two ends. Looked up from germline, CDR1 is MNHEY and CDR2 is SMNVEV (reference sequence). The CDR3: CASSQSPDNWYEQYF. Here the CDR3 DNA reads TGTGCCAGCAGTCAATCCCCCGACAATTGGTACGAGCAGTACTTC.

As to this clonotype: A single base separates this from a much larger clone, so it may be a read error. V usage is TRBV12-3 or TRBV12-4 and J usage is TRBJ2-7; maybe TRBD2 (7 bases). The V end lost 6 bases, the J end lost 7 bases, and 22 bases lay between the germline ends. This CDR3 contains 15 residues. The CDR3 is CASSLNRGAWDEQYF. In DNA form, the CDR3 reads TGTGCCAGCAGCCTAAACCGGGGGGCCTGGGATGAGCAGTACTTC.

The chain carries TRBV5-4 and TRBJ1-1; possibly TRBD1 for D (5 bases). The CDR3 spans 15 residues. V was clipped by 1 base and J by 0 bases, with 10 bases between them. CDR1 and CDR2 (germline): SGHNT, YYREEE (reference sequence). The CDR3 DNA sequence: TGTGCCAGCAGCTTGTGGGGGACTTTGAACACTGAAGCTTTCTTT. Translated, it gives CASSLWGTLNTEAFF.

This clonotype was picked up a small number of times. Here the CDR3 DNA reads TGTGCCAGCAGCACAATTTCAGCCGGGGCCAACGTCCTGACTTTC. It translates to CASSTISAGANVLTF. This chain uses TRBV28 with TRBJ2-6; D is undetermined. Germline CDR1 and CDR2: MDHEN and SYDVKM. This CDR3 contains 15 residues. Trimming removed 6 bases from V and 4 bases from J, with 13 bases in between.

The V call is TRBV6-9, the J call TRBJ1-1; D call uncertain. Germline V gives CDR1 MNHGY, CDR2 SVAAGI. There are 14 residues in the CDR3. Trimming left V 8 bases short and J 0 bases short, with 13 bases between. CDR3 region: CASPPLLLNTEAFF. CDR3 DNA: TGTGCCAGCCCTCCATTGCTATTGAACACTGAAGCTTTCTTT.

The chain joins TRBV9 to TRBJ2-3; D not resolved. V dropped 2 bases and J dropped 2 bases, with 15 bases sitting between them. This CDR3 spans 16 amino acids. The germline gives CDR1 SGDLS, CDR2 YYNGEE. CDR3 residues: CASSVVQENPTDTQYF. In DNA form, the CDR3 reads TGTGCCAGCAGCGTCGTTCAGGAGAACCCCACAGATACGCAGTATTTT.

The gene calls are TRBV29-1 and TRBJ1-2; 10 bases align to TRBD1. CDR1 and CDR2 (germline): SQVTM, ANQGSEA. Germline trimming cut 1 base from V and 9 bases from J; bases unmatched to any gene: 2. This CDR3 is 12 amino acids long. The CDR3 spells CSVEGTGGSYTF. In DNA form, the CDR3 reads TGCAGCGTTGAAGGGACAGGGGGGAGCTACACCTTC.

The CDR3 DNA reads TGTGCCAGCAGTGAGGTGAACCGGGATCAGCCCCAGCATTTT. Translating gives CASSEVNRDQPQHF. The chain couples TRBV2 to TRBJ1-5; no clear D gene. Trimming left V 3 bases short and J 5 bases short, with 11 bases between. Per germline, CDR1 SNHLY and CDR2 FYNNEI. This CDR3 region has 14 residues.

J is TRBJ1-6 and V is TRBV20-1; 7 positions match TRBD1. Trimming removed 5 bases from V and 14 bases from J; junction bases left unmatched: 6. CDR3 size: 11 residues. Germline assignment: CDR1 DFQATT and CDR2 SNEGSKA (reference sequence). The CDR3 region is CSAGWDRTLHF. In nucleotides, the CDR3 is TGCAGTGCTGGATGGGACAGAACCCTCCACTTT.

The rearrangement uses TRBV7-6 and TRBJ2-1; 7 bases align to TRBD1. Germline V gene sequence: CDR1 SGHVS, CDR2 FNYEAQ. The CDR3 has 18 residues. V gave up 1 base and J gave up 1 base; unmatched junction bases: 10. CDR3 nucleotides: TGTGCCAGCAGCTTAGTGGTAGGGACAGCTCCTTCCTACAATGAGCAGTTCTTC. Encoded protein: CASSLVVGTAPSYNEQFF.

This clonotype was observed a few times. This chain joins TRBV29-1 and TRBJ2-1; 7 nucleotides line up with TRBD2. Germline lookup yields CDR1 SQVTM and CDR2 ANQGSEA. This CDR3 contains 12 residues. V lost 7 bases, J lost 5 bases, and 5 bases stayed unmatched. The CDR3 bases are TGCAGCGGGGGGAGGGCAGACAATGAGCAGTTCTTC. Translating gives CSGGRADNEQFF.

J is TRBJ2-3 and V is TRBV20-1; D is possibly TRBD1 or TRBD2 (5 bases each). Germline assignment: CDR1 DFQATT and CDR2 SNEGSKA (reference sequence). V was cut by 7 bases and J by 3 bases, with 23 bases left in between. This CDR3 comprises 16 residues. The CDR3 is CSVKVGRDPRTDTQYF. CDR3 sequence (DNA): TGCAGTGTTAAGGTTGGCCGGGACCCACGGACAGATACGCAGTATTTT.

The CDR3 DNA sequence: TGCGCCAGCAGCGTAACAGAACGCCCCTACGAGCAGTACTTC. Amino acid sequence: CASSVTERPYEQYF. The rearrangement uses TRBV4-3 and TRBJ2-7; D is ambiguous. The ends were cut back, 5 bases at V and 2 bases at J, with 13 bases in the middle. The CDR3 loop spans 14 amino acids. Germline V gene data show CDR1 as LGHNA and CDR2 as YSLEER.

V gene TRBV21-1 combines with J gene TRBJ2-5. TRBV21-1 is designated a pseudogene. The CDR3 is made up of 14 amino acids. The CDR3 here is CASSKRQPQETQYF. The DNA for the CDR3 is TGTGCCAGCAGCAAGAGGCAGCCCCAAGAGACCCAGTACTTC.

V and J are TRBV5-8 and TRBJ1-4; D gene unclear. Germline V gives CDR1 SGHTS, CDR2 YDEGEE. Trimming took off 2 bases at V and 0 bases at J, with 5 bases between the two ends. The CDR3 runs to 14 residues. The CDR3 protein is CASSFRATNEKLFF. CDR3 bases: TGTGCCAGCAGCTTCCGTGCAACTAATGAAAAACTGTTTTTT.

The chain combines TRBV29-1 with TRBJ2-4; 9 positions match TRBD1. The J call may be in error: the DNA end matches TRBJ2-7 better. Germline CDR1 SQVTM, CDR2 ANQGSEA. This CDR3 has 13 amino acids. For the CDR3, the DNA is TGCAGCGTCGATCCGGGACAGGGCTACGAGCAGTACTTC. This sequence encodes CSVDPGQGYEQYF.

The chain joins TRBV11-2 to TRBJ2-4; TRBD1 matches 8 bases. J was trimmed by 2 bases and V by 5 bases; bases with no gene match: 11. The CDR3 extends over 17 amino acids. Germline V gives CDR1 SGHAT, CDR2 FQNNGV. The CDR3 sequence is CASSNWAGGGSKNIQYF. The CDR3 bases are TGTGCCAGCAGCAATTGGGCAGGGGGCGGTTCCAAAAACATTCAGTACTTC. Supplemented by reference TRBV11-2 and TRBJ2-4, the full variable domain reads EAGVAQSPRYKIIEKRQSVAFWCNPISGHATLYWYQQILGQGPKLLIQFQNNGVVDDSQLPKDRFSAERLKGVDSTLKIQPAKLEDSAVYLCASSNWAGGGSKNIQYFGAGTRLSVL.

J is TRBJ2-1 and V is TRBV27, with 8 bases aligning to TRBD2. The J call may not be correct, given that the DNA end is closer to TRBJ2-7. CDR3 length equals 16 residues. Per the germline V gene, CDR1 is MNHEY and CDR2 is SMNVEV (reference sequence). The CDR3 sequence: CASSVAPKRGWYEQYF. The DNA of the CDR3 is TGTGCCAGCAGTGTAGCCCCAAAGCGGGGGTGGTACGAGCAGTACTTC.

This clonotype was counted between two and nine times. V and J are TRBV12-3 or TRBV12-4 and TRBJ2-1; a weak D match, TRBD2 (5 bases). This CDR3 comprises 15 residues. V was trimmed by 1 base and J by 3 bases, leaving 10 bases between them. The chain's CDR3 is CASSLERELYNEQFF. The CDR3 DNA sequence: TGTGCCAGCAGTTTAGAGAGGGAGCTCTACAATGAGCAGTTCTTC.

J is TRBJ2-4 and V is TRBV10-1; D ambiguous. CDR3 length equals 15 residues. V was shortened by 3 bases and J by 0 bases, with 9 bases between the two germline ends. Germline V lookup: CDR1 WNHNN, CDR2 SYGVQD (reference sequence). The CDR3 DNA reads as TGCGCCAGCAGTGATAGAGTCAAAGCCAAAAACATTCAGTACTTC. It codes for CASSDRVKAKNIQYF.

Of note for this clonotype: The junction shows a germline mismatch at one end, possibly a read error. The J gene is TRBJ2-5, the V gene TRBV10-3; either TRBD1 or TRBD2 may fit D (5 bases each). The germline CDR1 and CDR2 sequences are ENHRY and SYGVKD. The CDR3 consists of 15 residues. CDR3 sequence: CAIGDKAGSQETRYF. CDR3 coding DNA: TGTGCCATCGGAGATAAGGCAGGGAGCCAAGAGACCCGGTACTTC.

This rearrangement joins TRBV7-2 to TRBJ2-5, with 15 bases matching TRBD2. Germline V gene sequence: CDR1 SGHTA, CDR2 FQGNSA. The CDR3 length is 17 residues. The junction had 5 bases not matched to a gene; V was cut back by 4 bases and J by 2 bases. The CDR3 spells CASSSPGTSGGQETQYF. The CDR3 bases are TGTGCCAGCAGCTCGCCGGGGACTAGCGGGGGGCAAGAGACCCAGTACTTC. The variable domain in full, completed from reference TRBV7-2 and TRBJ2-5, reads GAGVSQSPSNKVTEKGKDVELRCDPISGHTALYWYRQSLGQGLEFLIYFQGNSAPDKSGLPSDRFSAERTGGSVSTLTIQRTQQEDSAVYLCASSSPGTSGGQETQYFGPGTRLLVL.